One sample yielded the 6 T cell receptor beta chains listed below, sequenced in a study of shared clonotypes between healthy human individuals. The method was immunoSEQ multiplex PCR; TCRdb's version includes in-frame clones alone and lacks a portion of them. The table lists about 1 million clones, about 77% of them singletons. The sample comprised memory CD4+ T cells sorted from blood. Subset in this sample: CD45RA-negative fraction. The receptors originated from a man aged 18 to 30 in good health.

V and J are TRBV4-1 and TRBJ1-4; no clear D gene. The CDR3 contains 14 residues. From germline, CDR1 is MGHRA and CDR2 YSYEKL. Trimming shortened V by 4 bases and J by 7 bases, and 13 bases separated the two germline ends. CDR3 amino acids: CASSRGGLGEKLFF. CDR3 DNA sequence: TGCGCCAGCAGCCGGGGAGGGCTGGGTGAAAAACTGTTTTTT.

The chain joins TRBV5-5 to TRBJ1-5; D unclear. Trimming took 0 bases from V and 5 from J, leaving 18 bases between them. This CDR3 comprises 17 residues. Germline CDR1 reads SGHKS; CDR2 reads YYEKEE (reference sequence). CDR3 protein: CASSLATPLGRDQPQHF. The CDR3 DNA follows: TGTGCCAGCAGCTTGGCTACCCCTCTAGGGCGGGATCAGCCCCAGCATTTT.

V is TRBV6-5 and J is TRBJ2-7; D is ambiguous. The CDR3 is 15 amino acids. Deletions cut 3 bases from V and 3 bases from J, with 15 bases between. CDR1 is MNHEY and CDR2 is SVGAGI in the germline V gene. CDR3 residues: CASSYAADRVYEQYF. The CDR3 DNA sequence: TGTGCCAGCAGTTATGCGGCAGATAGGGTCTACGAGCAGTACTTC.

This clone has more than one count but fewer than ten. The chain recombines TRBV6-1 with TRBJ2-5, with 8 bases fitting TRBD1. Germline-derived CDR1 and CDR2 are MNHNS and SASEGT. The CDR3 spans 14 residues. The ends lost 8 bases at V and 3 bases at J; junction bases unmatched: 8. The CDR3 DNA sequence: TGTGCCAGCGCAAGACAGGGGATTGAAGAGACCCAGTACTTC. Translated: CASARQGIEETQYF.

This clone was seen only a few times. The chain links TRBV5-1 to TRBJ2-3, with D unresolved. Germline assignment: CDR1 SGHRS and CDR2 YFSETQ. This CDR3 spans 14 amino acids. V was clipped by 6 bases and J by 1 base, with 12 bases between them. CDR3 sequence reads: CASTSTAGTDTQYF. The CDR3 DNA reads TGCGCCAGCACCTCAACCGCGGGCACAGATACGCAGTATTTT.

The rearrangement joins TRBV30 to TRBJ2-7, with D perhaps matching TRBD2 (7 bases). Trimming removed 0 bases from V and 4 bases from J, with 19 bases in between. The CDR3 is 16 amino acids. Looked up from germline, CDR1 is GTSNPN and CDR2 is SVGIG (reference sequence). CDR3 sequence reads: CAWSVLRGGASYEQYF. The DNA of the CDR3 is TGTGCCTGGAGTGTACTTCGAGGGGGGGCCTCGTACGAGCAGTACTTC.